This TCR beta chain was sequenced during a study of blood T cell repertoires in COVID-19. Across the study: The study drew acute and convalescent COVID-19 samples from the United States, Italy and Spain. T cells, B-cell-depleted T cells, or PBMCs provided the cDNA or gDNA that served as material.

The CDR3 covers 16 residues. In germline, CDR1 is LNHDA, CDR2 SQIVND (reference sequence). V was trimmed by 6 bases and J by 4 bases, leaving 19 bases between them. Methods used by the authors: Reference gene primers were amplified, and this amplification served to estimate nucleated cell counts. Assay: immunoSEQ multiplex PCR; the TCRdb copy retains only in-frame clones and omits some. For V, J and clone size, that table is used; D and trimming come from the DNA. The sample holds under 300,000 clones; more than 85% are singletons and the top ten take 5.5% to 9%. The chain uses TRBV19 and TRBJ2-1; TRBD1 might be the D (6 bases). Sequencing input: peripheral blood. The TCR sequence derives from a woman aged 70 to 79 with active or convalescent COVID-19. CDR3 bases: TGTGCCAGTAGGCCTACCCCAGGGGTGATGTACAATGAGCAGTTCTTC. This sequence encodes CASRPTPGVMYNEQFF.